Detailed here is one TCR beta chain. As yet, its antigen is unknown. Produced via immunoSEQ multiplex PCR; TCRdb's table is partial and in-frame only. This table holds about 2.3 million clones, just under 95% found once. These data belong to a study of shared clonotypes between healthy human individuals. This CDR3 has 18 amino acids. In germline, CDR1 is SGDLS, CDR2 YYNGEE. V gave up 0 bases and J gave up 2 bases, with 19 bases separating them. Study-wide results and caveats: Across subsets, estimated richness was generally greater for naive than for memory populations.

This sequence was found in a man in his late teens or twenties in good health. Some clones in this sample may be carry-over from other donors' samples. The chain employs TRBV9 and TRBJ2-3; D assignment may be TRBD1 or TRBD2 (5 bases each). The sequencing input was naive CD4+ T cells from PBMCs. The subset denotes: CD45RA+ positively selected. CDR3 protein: CASSVESQSGPFTDTQYF. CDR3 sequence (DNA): TGTGCCAGCAGCGTAGAATCCCAGTCGGGGCCGTTCACAGATACGCAGTATTTT.